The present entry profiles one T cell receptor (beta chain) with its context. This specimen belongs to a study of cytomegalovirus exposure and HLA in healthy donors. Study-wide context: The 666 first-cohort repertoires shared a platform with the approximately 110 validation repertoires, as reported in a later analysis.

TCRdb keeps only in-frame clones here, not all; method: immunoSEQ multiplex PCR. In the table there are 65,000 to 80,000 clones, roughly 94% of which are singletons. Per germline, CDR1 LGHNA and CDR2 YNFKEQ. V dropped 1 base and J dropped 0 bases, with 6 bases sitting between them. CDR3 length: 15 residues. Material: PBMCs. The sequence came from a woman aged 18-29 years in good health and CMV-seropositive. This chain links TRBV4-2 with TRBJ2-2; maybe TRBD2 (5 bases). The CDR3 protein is CASSQVRANTGELFF. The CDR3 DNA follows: TGTGCCAGCAGCCAAGTGCGGGCGAACACCGGGGAGCTGTTTTTT.